The rows below give T cell receptor beta chains drawn from one sample of a study of cytomegalovirus exposure and HLA in healthy donors. Measured with immunoSEQ multiplex PCR; TCRdb has only the in-frame clones, and not every one. The sample yields 100,000 or so clones, 70% to 80% seen once. Sequenced sample: PBMCs. All receptors derive from a man aged 50 to 60 in good health and CMV-seropositive. Both conserved end residues are part of each CDR3. A D gene is named only where the DNA matches it firmly. Rows may omit the clone size; those that give it use once, few, many or a size class.

D: .
V: TRBV7-9
J: TRBJ2-5
size: .
length: 17
DNA: TGTGCCAGCAGCTTAGTGCGTCGGGCAGGGGGGAAAGAGACCCAGTACTTC
CDR3: CASSLVRRAGGKETQYF

D: .
V: TRBV9
J: TRBJ1-2
size: .
length: 14
DNA: TGTGCCAGCAGCGTCGGAGGTCAGGTCTATGGCTACACCTTC
CDR3: CASSVGGQVYGYTF

D: TRBD1
V: TRBV29-1
J: TRBJ2-2
size: .
length: 16
DNA: TGCAGCGCCCAAAGAGGCAGGGGGCTCGACACCGGGGAGCTGTTTTTT
CDR3: CSAQRGRGLDTGELFF

D: TRBD1
V: TRBV2
J: TRBJ1-2
size: .
length: 12
DNA: TGTGCCAGCTCGACAGGGGGTGGCGGCTACACCTTC
CDR3: CASSTGGGGYTF

D: TRBD2
V: TRBV5-1
J: TRBJ2-7
size: few
length: 15
DNA: TGCGCCAGCAGCTGGCGTCCTAGCGGGAGCTACGAGCAGTACTTC
CDR3: CASSWRPSGSYEQYF

D: TRBD1
V: TRBV12-5
J: TRBJ1-1
size: few
length: 17
DNA: TGTGCTAGTGGTTTGGCGACAGGGGGTACCTTGAACACTGAAGCTTTCTTT
CDR3: CASGLATGGTLNTEAFF

D: .
V: TRBV6-5
J: TRBJ1-2
size: .
length: 13
DNA: TGTGCCAGCAGTCCGGACAGCAACTATGGCTACACCTTC
CDR3: CASSPDSNYGYTF

D: .
V: TRBV7-2
J: TRBJ2-1
size: .
length: 14
DNA: TGTGCCAGCAGCTCCCCCGGGGCCTACAATGAGCAGTTCTTC
CDR3: CASSSPGAYNEQFF

D: .
V: TRBV14
J: TRBJ1-1
size: .
length: 13
DNA: TGTGCCAGCAGCCAAGATAGGAACACTGAAGCTTTCTTT
CDR3: CASSQDRNTEAFF

D: .
V: TRBV5-1
J: TRBJ2-2
size: few
length: 16
DNA: TGCGCCAGCAGCCCTATTCCGGGGGCGAACACCGGGGAGCTGTTTTTT
CDR3: CASSPIPGANTGELFF

D: .
V: TRBV6-1
J: TRBJ2-3
size: .
length: 14
DNA: TGTGCCAGCAGCTGGGGCTCCGGCACAGATACGCAGTATTTT
CDR3: CASSWGSGTDTQYF

D: TRBD2
V: TRBV10-1
J: TRBJ2-1
size: .
length: 14
DNA: TGCGCCAGCAGTCGGACTAGCGGGGGCAATGAGCAGTTCTTC
CDR3: CASSRTSGGNEQFF

D: TRBD1
V: TRBV5-1
J: TRBJ2-7
size: .
length: 14
DNA: TGCGCCAGCAGCTTGGACCGACAGGGTTCCGAGCAGTACTTC
CDR3: CASSLDRQGSEQYF

D: TRBD2
V: TRBV6-4
J: TRBJ2-1
size: .
length: 18
DNA: TGTGCCAGCAGTGGCCACGATTCTAGCGGGAGGGTTTACAATGAGCAGTTCTTC
CDR3: CASSGHDSSGRVYNEQFF

D: .
V: TRBV18
J: TRBJ2-2
size: .
length: 12
DNA: TGTGCCAGCTCATCGGACACCGGGGAGCTGTTTTTT
CDR3: CASSSDTGELFF

D: TRBD1
V: TRBV4-1
J: TRBJ1-5
size: .
length: 15
DNA: TGCGCCAGCAGCCTTTCCGGGACAGGGAGACAGCCCCAGCATTTT
CDR3: CASSLSGTGRQPQHF

D: TRBD1
V: TRBV29-1
J: TRBJ1-1
size: .
length: 14
DNA: TGCAGCGTTGAAGACGGACAGGTGAACACTGAAGCTTTCTTT
CDR3: CSVEDGQVNTEAFF

D: .
V: TRBV6-1
J: TRBJ2-7
size: .
length: 13
DNA: TGTGCCAGCAGTGAAGGGCAGACCTACGAGCAGTACTTC
CDR3: CASSEGQTYEQYF